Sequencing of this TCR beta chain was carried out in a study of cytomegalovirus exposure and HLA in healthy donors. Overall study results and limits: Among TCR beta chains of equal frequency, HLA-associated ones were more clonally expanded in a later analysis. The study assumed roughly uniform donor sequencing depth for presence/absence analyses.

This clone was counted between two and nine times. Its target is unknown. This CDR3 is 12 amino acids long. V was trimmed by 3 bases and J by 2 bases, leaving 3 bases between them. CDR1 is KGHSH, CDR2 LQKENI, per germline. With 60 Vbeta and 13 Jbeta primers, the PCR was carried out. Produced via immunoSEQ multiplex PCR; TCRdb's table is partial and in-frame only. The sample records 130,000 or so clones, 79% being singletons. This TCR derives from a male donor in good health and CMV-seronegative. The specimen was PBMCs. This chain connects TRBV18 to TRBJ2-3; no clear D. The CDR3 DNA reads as TGTGCCAGCTCACCTAACACAGATACGCAGTATTTT. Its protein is CASSPNTDTQYF.